This TCR beta chain was sequenced during a study of blood T cell repertoires in COVID-19. Study context: Samples of COVID-19 (acute and convalescent) were obtained from the United States, Italy and Spain.

TCRdb's copy holds only in-frame clones and misses some; the assay was immunoSEQ multiplex PCR. The sample has 200,000 to 250,000 clones, 75% to 85% seen once. This CDR3 has 13 residues. Trimming left V 3 bases short and J 4 bases short, with 9 bases between. CDR1 is LNHDA, CDR2 SQIVND, per germline (reference sequence). This TCR was recovered from a human donor in a cohort sampled during active COVID-19. The sequencing input was peripheral blood. The rearrangement uses TRBV19 and TRBJ1-2, with D hard to call. CDR3 DNA sequence: TGTGCCAGTAGTATCAAACAGTTCTATGGCTACACCTTC. This gives the protein CASSIKQFYGYTF. Looking up the rest from reference TRBV19 and TRBJ1-2 gives the full variable domain: DGGITQSPKYLFRKEGQNVTLSCEQNLNHDAMYWYRQDPGQGLRLIYYSQIVNDFQKGDIAEGYSVSREKKESFPLTVTSAQKNPTAFYLCASSIKQFYGYTFGSGTRLTVV.